The present T cell receptor beta chain was sequenced within a study of cytomegalovirus exposure and HLA in healthy donors listed by TCRdb under 2017. For context, the study as a whole: In an earlier analysis of some 610 of the donors, 276 Gb of sequence data and just under 120 million unique TCR beta sequences from approximately 180 million T cells were reported. Roughly 300 gigabases of sequencing data and tens of millions of unique TCR sequences were included in an early release covering 550 to 800 HLA-typed donors. Among the roughly 370 genotyped donors, approximately 82% belonged to the genetic ancestry cluster associated with self-reported Caucasian donors. The study was designed to test whether signatures of past pathogen exposure could be identified by cataloging public T cell receptors. Using immunosequencing, the study profiled T cell repertoires from around 680 subjects and related those repertoires to cytomegalovirus serostatus. In addition to the first cohort of several hundred subjects, a separate validation cohort of over 90 different subjects was used. High-throughput TCR immunosequencing, statistical association of individual TCRs with disease status, and machine learning were combined to predict cytomegalovirus infection status. A later analysis re-analyzed previously published TCR beta repertoires from 666 donors and added high-resolution HLA genotyping to study TCR occurrence patterns. In the later analysis, no new phenotypic data were used to find candidate immune exposures; instead, reliance was placed on TCR beta sequences and their occurrence across donors. An earlier analysis of 587 of the donors used high-throughput TCR beta sequencing to judge whether each TCR beta V gene segment behaved as functional or pseudogenic. Donor age, sex, ethnicity and CMV serostatus were compiled together with the repertoire data. A later genetic analysis took genome-wide SNP genotypes for about three fifths of the roughly 700 donors and used that subset as a discovery cohort. All discovery cohort repertoires had been generated using a single sequencing platform. HLA typing covered class I and class II loci at four-digit resolution. Typing coverage varied by locus: roughly 620-640 donors for A, B, C, DRB1 and DQB1; approximately 500 for DQA1; about 600 for DPA1; around 450 for DPB1. About 5 DR-DQ haplotypes were handled as single units for association and clustering, since linkage in the cohort was strong. Among some 410 genotyped donors of the cohort, an average of approximately 230,000 unique TCR beta nucleotide sequences were sequenced per donor, roughly 18% of them non-productive.

The library was prepared using the immunoSEQ multiplex PCR assay. The multiplex PCR relied on a mix of 60 forward primers for TCR Vbeta segments and 13 reverse primers for TCR Jbeta segments. Amplification of the CDR3 region of rearranged TCR beta genes was performed with a multiplex PCR assay on genomic DNA. The amplified TCR beta libraries were sequenced on the Illumina HiSeq System as 87-base-pair reads. From the authors' description of their analysis: In a later analysis, some 80 million unique TCR beta chains were counted across the approximately 640 repertoires, and roughly 10 million of these chains were shared by at least two donors. Raw reads were error-corrected and collapsed into unique sequences with a nearest-neighbor algorithm that merged closely related sequences to remove PCR and sequencing errors. V, D and J gene segments were assigned by aligning CDR3 sequences to IMGT reference sequences. Each retained sequence needed at least a six-nucleotide match to both a V gene segment and a J gene segment. Rearrangements were called productive when the CDR3 lacked stop codons and stayed in frame with V and J; all others were non-productive. CDR3 was defined according to IMGT convention as the region running from the second conserved V-encoded cysteine to the conserved J-encoded phenylalanine. In an earlier analysis of more than 550 of the donors, sequences lacking an unambiguous match to a single V gene segment were excluded. An earlier analysis of over 450 of the donors classified V segments as functional when productive rearrangements were above 56.7% and as segregating when the standard deviation between donors was above 5%. To diagnose cytomegalovirus status from the catalog of TCR beta chain sequences, a statistical classification framework was built. In a later analysis, V and J genes were assigned by comparing TCR nucleotide sequences against IMGT/GENE-DB human TR gene sequences. A later analysis assigned CDR3 sequences and most-parsimonious VDJ recombination scenarios with the TCRdist pipeline. In a later analysis, each TCR beta chain was defined by its CDR3 amino acid sequence together with its V-gene family, and reads lacking a unique V-gene family were excluded. As a way to deal with suspected cross-contamination and a sequencing artifact, a later analysis dropped nearly 600 nucleotide sequences that were highly shared and had low generation probability. A later analysis calculated a clonal expansion index for each public chain from normalized within-repertoire ranks of inferred template counts. Generation probabilities in a later analysis came from a VDJ recombination model fitted to out-of-frame rearrangements, and those results were checked against IGoR. In a later analysis, TCR-TCR, TCR-HLA and TCR-CMV co-occurrence was scored with hypergeometric tests, and a repertoire-size bias correction was applied to TCR pairs. A later analysis estimated false discovery rates by permuting HLA or CMV assignments 20 times. A later analysis grouped co-occurring TCRs with DBSCAN, adding TCRdist sequence similarity when clustering within HLA-allele-positive subsets. Repertoires with fewer than 30,000 or more than 120,000 public chains were left out of co-occurrence clustering, as were a handful of repertoires with anomalous nucleotide sharing. The table was pulled from immuneACCESS by TCRdb, which kept in-frame rearrangements only. Such tables lose some clones; where checked, under half of the loss comes from unresolved V genes, and the rest has no known cause. Clone size and the V and J calls come from that table; the DNA yielded D and trimming. The sample table lists around 150,000 clones, just under 80% of them with a count of one. The ten biggest clones cover over 0.95% of the sample.

What the study reported, not specific to this receptor: Assigning TCR associations to individual alleles was difficult when HLA alleles, especially DR and DQ, strongly co-occurred. Three of the identified cytomegalovirus-associated TCR beta chains were confirmed in vitro to be specific for cytomegalovirus antigens. Because counts were too low, 15 to 20 rarely observed V segments, including chromosome 9 orphons, were left out of the earlier analysis of about 500 of the donors. Some IMGT-functional V segments, including TRBV6-2 and TRBV6-3, could not be told apart with the 87-base-pair reads, so those segments were excluded. The study gave a list of 150 to 200 TCR beta chains associated with cytomegalovirus. While some public TCRs were present in many individuals, most TCR sequences turned up only very rarely across donors. A later analysis associated about 17,000 TCR beta sequences with specific HLA alleles at a false discovery rate of 0.05. For the cohort, immune exposure information was limited to CMV serostatus. The classifier was reported to diagnose cytomegalovirus status with high specificity and sensitivity in both the original and validation cohorts. Linkage disequilibrium might explain the correlated functional status among segregating V segments, but an unknown experimental factor could not be excluded. The cohort was sequenced for TCR beta chains only, and without alpha or paired-chain data the features that could be detected were limited. Because HLA typing was unavailable for some donors at each locus, only the typed subset was used in association tests. The presence/absence analyses assumed that sequencing depth was roughly uniform across donors, and that assumption may not be true. In a later analysis, most CMV-associated TCR beta chains were found to appear HLA-restricted, with HLA associations seemingly driven largely by CMV exposure. The authors suggested that the approach could potentially be generalized to other disease states and immunological phenotypes. In a later genetic analysis, a missense DCLRE1C variant was associated with V-gene and J-gene trimming of TCR beta chains, and the association was replicated in an independent cohort. In a later genetic analysis, fewer N-insertions in productive TCRs were reported among donors in an Asian-associated ancestry cluster than the roughly 640-donor mean. A further reported finding was that TCR beta sequences accurately predicted the HLA-A and HLA-B alleles for most subjects in the first cohort. A later analysis reported that several top co-occurrence clusters appeared linked to parvovirus B19, influenza, CMV and Epstein-Barr virus. Compared with equally common non-associated chains, HLA-associated TCR beta chains in a later analysis were more clonally expanded and had lower generation probabilities. A later analysis found that TCR association rates varied across HLA loci, with DRB1 alleles showing the most associated TCRs and HLA-C alleles the fewest. The sequencing pipeline was judged likely to have produced a cluster of highly shared sequence variants as a technical artifact. Broadly in line with IMGT annotations, most TCR beta V segments showed up in productive rearrangements about 87% or about 30% of the time in an earlier analysis of approximately 640 of the donors.

Notes on this clone: No antigen is known for it. The input lacks base qualities; no much larger clone sits a single base away.

The cohort comprised more than 550 healthy bone marrow donors. At the time of sampling, all cohort members were nominally healthy, though unrecorded immune exposures were likely present. The donor tested CMV seronegative, placing the donor among the 350 or so seronegative members of the cohort. Each donor provided a peripheral blood sample, and peripheral blood mononuclear cells were used for TCR beta sequencing. The Qiagen DNeasy Blood Extraction Kit was used to extract genomic DNA from the blood cell samples. Inclusive of the bounding cysteine and phenylalanine, the CDR3 is 13 residues long. The DNA shown is the 39-base CDR3, in frame from base 1. CDR1 SQVTM and CDR2 ANQGSEA are derived from the germline V gene. V sheds 6 bases and J sheds 5 bases, leaving 16 bases between their ends.

This chain is built from TRBV29-1 and TRBJ1-1, with the identity of the D gene unclear. The sample comprised PBMCs. The TCR sequence derives from a woman aged 45-59 years in good health and CMV-seronegative. The base sequence is TGCAGCGTCAAGATTAATGGGAGGACTGAAGCTTTCTTT. Its amino acids are CSVKINGRTEAFF.